Described below is a single T cell receptor (beta chain) sequence and its context. The CDR3 loop spans 15 amino acids. Trimming shortened V by 4 bases and J by 5 bases, and 15 bases separated the two germline ends. Per the germline V gene, CDR1 is SGHRS and CDR2 is YFSETQ. This specimen belongs to a study of blood T cell repertoires in COVID-19. On the study more broadly: Samples of COVID-19 (acute and convalescent) were obtained from the United States, Italy and Spain. T cells, B-cell-depleted T cells, or PBMCs supplied cDNA or gDNA.

Cohorts were assigned according to the clinical history that participants reported. Per the authors' pipeline: Reference gene primer amplification yielded estimated nucleated cell counts. Produced via immunoSEQ multiplex PCR; TCRdb's table is partial and in-frame only. Clone size and the V and J calls come from that table; the DNA yielded D and trimming. The sample shows 150,000 to 200,000 clones, more than 85% of them seen only once. The source of this sequence is a human donor with acute COVID-19. The donor label of this sample is uncertain. The sample taken for sequencing was PBMCs or T cells enriched from blood (not recorded which). The rearrangement joins TRBV5-1 to TRBJ2-2; no definite D call. The CDR3 sequence: CASSVDGYGTGELFF. CDR3 nucleotides: TGCGCCAGCAGCGTCGACGGGTATGGGACCGGGGAGCTGTTTTTT.